Below are 25 T cell receptor beta chains sequenced from a single sample in a study of T cells in Graves' hyperthyroidism and ophthalmopathy. It was RNA transcripts that yielded the amplified TCR beta CDR3 regions. During a first-round RT-PCR of the TCR CDR3, the HTBI primer set was used. TCRdb passed the multiplex PCR reads through MiXCR, listing each CDR3 protein once. This table holds 550,000 to 600,000 distinct CDR3 sequences, approximately 16% found once. The material sequenced was blood. Every receptor here comes from a woman younger than 35 with Graves' hyperthyroidism.

This clonotype has more than one count but fewer than ten. J is TRBJ1-5 and V is TRBV19, with TRBD1 as a possible D gene (6 bases). In germline, CDR1 is LNHDA, CDR2 SQIVND (reference sequence). With 9 bases removed from V and 3 bases from J, the gap between germline ends came to 12 bases. This CDR3 contains 13 residues. The DNA for the CDR3 is TGTGCCAGCAACCGGGACAACAATCAGCCCCAGCATTTT. It encodes CASNRDNNQPQHF.

This chain links TRBV10-3 with TRBJ2-5; D gene unclear. This CDR3 comprises 12 residues. CDR1 and CDR2 (germline): ENHRY, SYGVKD. The germline V and J ends were trimmed by 2 bases and 4 bases, with 5 bases remaining between them. The CDR3: CAISEPAETQYF. DNA for the CDR3: TGTGCCATCAGTGAGCCAGCAGAGACCCAGTACTTC.

This clonotype was seen many times. The rearrangement links TRBV2 to TRBJ1-1; 7 bases are shared with TRBD1. Germline lookup yields CDR1 SNHLY and CDR2 FYNNEI. This CDR3 has 14 amino acids. V lost 3 bases, J lost 1 base, and 2 bases stayed unmatched. CDR3 residues: CASSEGQTNTEAFF. The DNA for the CDR3 is TGTGCCAGCAGTGAGGGACAGACGAACACTGAAGCTTTCTTT.

This clonotype was picked up many times. This sequence joins TRBV20-1 and TRBJ2-1; perhaps D is TRBD1 or TRBD2 (5 bases each). Germline V gene sequence: CDR1 DFQATT, CDR2 SNEGSKA (reference sequence). This CDR3 has 15 amino acids. V was shortened by 6 bases and J by 1 base, with 16 bases between the two germline ends. The CDR3 sequence is CSAETGTRSYNEQFF. The DNA for the CDR3 is TGCAGTGCGGAAACCGGGACCCGTTCCTACAATGAGCAGTTCTTC.

The gene calls are TRBV5-6 and TRBJ2-1; 12 nucleotides match TRBD2. The CDR3 has 15 amino acids. Germline loops: CDR1 SGHDT, CDR2 YYEEEE. The V segment lost 1 base and the J segment 12 bases; nucleotides outside the gene matches: 8. The DNA for the CDR3 is TGTGCCAGCAGCTTGTTGGGGACGACTAGCGGGGGGCAGTTCTTC. Its protein is CASSLLGTTSGGQFF.

This clonotype was recorded at least ten times. The V and J genes are TRBV27 and TRBJ1-1; D remains ambiguous. The CDR3 runs 16 residues. Trimming removed 5 bases at V and 2 bases at J, with 18 bases between. Germline CDR1 and CDR2: MNHEY and SMNVEV (reference sequence). DNA of the CDR3: TGTGCCAGCAGTCTCCTCAAGGGTCCCTCAAACACTGAAGCTTTCTTT. Encoded protein: CASSLLKGPSNTEAFF.

This clonotype was seen only a few times. The V and J genes are TRBV7-2 and TRBJ2-7; weak D call: TRBD2 (6 bases). V lost 5 bases and J lost 3, with 14 bases in between. The V gene's germline CDR1 is SGHTA and CDR2 FQGNSA. The CDR3 is made up of 14 amino acids. CDR3: CASSPKGDFYEQYF. DNA of the CDR3: TGTGCCAGCAGCCCAAAAGGGGACTTCTACGAGCAGTACTTC.

This clonotype has a single count. This chain uses TRBV20-1 with TRBJ1-1; maybe TRBD1 (5 bases). Germline V lookup: CDR1 DFQATT, CDR2 SNEGSKA (reference sequence). Deletions cut 1 base from V and 3 bases from J, with 12 bases between. The CDR3 extends over 14 amino acids. CDR3 region: CSARGWQGYTEAFF. The CDR3 DNA sequence: TGCAGTGCTAGAGGCTGGCAGGGATACACTGAAGCTTTCTTT.

A few counts support this clonotype. J is TRBJ2-1 and V is TRBV28; TRBD2 aligns across 13 bases. Trimming removed 5 bases from V and 8 bases from J; junction bases left unmatched: 3. Germline CDR1 and CDR2: MDHEN and SYDVKM. The CDR3 runs to 14 residues. The CDR3 DNA reads as TGTGCCAGCAGTGGACTAGCGGGAGAGGATGAGCAGTTCTTC. Translating gives CASSGLAGEDEQFF. Full variable domain (rest looked up from reference TRBV28 and TRBJ2-1): DVKVTQSSRYLVKRTGEKVFLECVQDMDHENMFWYRQDPGLGLRLIYFSYDVKMKEKGDIPEGYSVSREKKERFSLILESASTNQTSMYLCASSGLAGEDEQFFGPGTRLTVL.

This clonotype was recorded at least ten times. The gene calls are TRBV11-2 and TRBJ2-7, with 13 bases that match TRBD2. The trim removed 1 base at V and 4 bases at J, leaving 4 bases unmatched. The CDR3 extends over 16 amino acids. The germline CDR1 and CDR2 sequences are SGHAT and FQNNGV. As DNA, the CDR3 is TGTGCCAGCAGCTTAGGCACGACTAGCGGGGGGTACGAGCAGTACTTC. Amino acids: CASSLGTTSGGYEQYF.

On this clonotype itself: It may be a read error: a sequence one base away is much more abundant. This chain connects TRBV7-8 to TRBJ2-1, with 12 nucleotides matching TRBD2. The CDR3 length is 15 residues. From germline, CDR1 is SGHVS and CDR2 FQNEAQ. CDR3 bases: TGTGCCAGCAGCGCCAGACTAGCGGGAGAGAATGGGCAGTTCTTC. Translation gives CASSARLAGENGQFF.

This clonotype has ten or more counts. This CDR3 reads CASSLATLAGAPEQFF. CDR3 nucleotide sequence: TGTGCCAGCAGCTTAGCGACACTAGCGGGAGCTCCTGAGCAGTTCTTC. This sequence joins TRBV7-8 and TRBJ2-1; 11 bases line up with TRBD2. V shed 0 bases, J shed 9 bases, and the junction held 7 bases outside the gene matches. Germline V gives CDR1 SGHVS, CDR2 FQNEAQ. CDR3 length: 16 amino acids. The variable domain in full, completed from reference TRBV7-8 and TRBJ2-1, reads GAGVSQSPRYKVAKRGQDVALRCDPISGHVSLFWYQQALGQGPEFLTYFQNEAQLDKSGLPSDRFFAERPEGSVSTLKIQRTQQEDSAVYLCASSLATLAGAPEQFFGPGTRLTVL.

This clonotype has a count of ten or more. The chain carries TRBV11-2 and TRBJ2-1; weak D call: TRBD2 (6 bases). The CDR3 has 18 residues. Trimming pared 3 bases from V and 0 bases from J, leaving 18 bases between. The germline gives CDR1 SGHAT, CDR2 FQNNGV. CDR3 DNA sequence: TGTGCCAGCAGCTTTAGTATCCCGGGACTGAGCTCCTACAATGAGCAGTTCTTC. This codes for CASSFSIPGLSSYNEQFF.

The chain employs TRBV29-1 and TRBJ2-7; 8 nucleotides align to TRBD2. This CDR3 contains 13 residues. Germline values: CDR1 SQVTM, CDR2 ANQGSEA. V was pared by 5 bases and J by 4 bases, with 7 bases of the junction left unmatched. This CDR3 reads CSVRGGSTYEQYF. In DNA, the CDR3 is TGCAGCGTTCGGGGGGGTTCAACGTACGAGCAGTACTTC.

The sample holds many counts of this clonotype. The chain has TRBV28 and TRBJ2-5; the match to TRBD2 covers 14 bases. The CDR3 extends over 18 amino acids. Germline CDR1 MDHEN, CDR2 SYDVKM. V lost 0 bases, J lost 2 bases, and 5 bases stayed unmatched. Written as DNA, the CDR3 is TGTGCCAGCAGTTTATGGACTAGCGGGAGGGCCCCTCAAGAGACCCAGTACTTC. This gives the protein CASSLWTSGRAPQETQYF.

In this sample, this clonotype turned up many times. CDR3 nucleotides: TGTGCCAGCAGCTTAGGAGCAGATAACTATGGCTACACCTTC. It encodes CASSLGADNYGYTF. V is TRBV11-2 and J is TRBJ1-2; D uncertain. The CDR3 runs 14 residues. The germline gives CDR1 SGHAT, CDR2 FQNNGV. Trimming removed 1 base at V and 1 base at J, with 7 bases between.

This chain uses TRBV3-1 with TRBJ2-7, with D uncertain. Germline lookup yields CDR1 LGHDT and CDR2 YNNKEL (reference sequence). This CDR3 has 13 amino acids. V was shortened by 4 bases and J by 7 bases, with 14 bases between the two germline ends. Written as DNA, the CDR3 is TGTGCCAGCAGCCCCGACCCAGGCAGAGAGCAGTACTTC. This sequence encodes CASSPDPGREQYF.

This clonotype occurred a few times. The CDR3 reads CASSFPLAAFF. DNA for the CDR3: TGTGCCAGCAGCTTTCCCTTGGCGGCTTTCTTT. V is TRBV13 and J is TRBJ1-1; D unresolved. The ends were cut back, 3 bases at V and 11 bases at J, with 10 bases in the middle. Germline CDR1 PRHDT, CDR2 FYEKMQ (reference sequence). CDR3 length equals 11 residues.

This clonotype was seen repeatedly, ten times or more. The chain combines TRBV18 with TRBJ2-3; 7 bases line up with TRBD1. CDR1 is KGHSH, CDR2 LQKENI, per germline. The trim removed 3 bases at V and 3 bases at J, leaving 6 bases unmatched. CDR3 length equals 15 residues. The CDR3 is CASSPPGQTTDTQYF. As DNA, the CDR3 is TGTGCCAGCTCACCGCCGGGACAGACAACAGATACGCAGTATTTT.

The chain links TRBV2 to TRBJ2-5; TRBD2 agrees at 11 bases. Germline loops: CDR1 SNHLY, CDR2 FYNNEI. Losses at the gene ends were 5 bases for V and 4 bases for J; bases not matched to a gene: 3. This CDR3 is 14 amino acids long. The CDR3 DNA sequence: TGTGCCAGCAGTCCCCTAGCGGGGGGAGAGACCCAGTACTTC. Translating it yields CASSPLAGGETQYF.

At least ten counts were recorded for this clonotype. The rearrangement joins TRBV13 to TRBJ2-5; 10 bases are shared with TRBD2. CDR3 length equals 16 residues. Germline CDR1 PRHDT, CDR2 FYEKMQ (reference sequence). The trim removed 5 bases at V and 2 bases at J, leaving 8 bases unmatched. CDR3 residues: CASSQGLAVEQETQYF. CDR3 DNA sequence: TGTGCCAGCAGCCAAGGACTAGCGGTTGAACAAGAGACCCAGTACTTC.

This chain joins TRBV5-6 and TRBJ2-1; no clear D. The CDR3 contains 12 residues. Germline V gene data show CDR1 as SGHDT and CDR2 as YYEEEE. The V end lost 2 bases, the J end lost 10 bases, and 10 bases lay between the germline ends. CDR3 in DNA: TGTGCCAGCAGCTTCTCGATCGACGAGCAGTTCTTC. Amino acid sequence: CASSFSIDEQFF.

The gene calls are TRBV28 and TRBJ2-1; D is unresolved. Germline V lookup: CDR1 MDHEN, CDR2 SYDVKM. V was trimmed by 5 bases and J by 0 bases, leaving 17 bases between them. There are 17 residues in the CDR3. This CDR3 is CASSPYRQARSYNEQFF. CDR3 DNA: TGTGCCAGCAGTCCCTACCGCCAGGCCCGCTCCTACAATGAGCAGTTCTTC.

The genes are TRBV18 and TRBJ1-2; D is possibly TRBD1 (5 bases). Trimming removed 1 base from V and 8 bases from J, with 14 bases in between. This CDR3 comprises 14 residues. Germline CDR1 is KGHSH and CDR2 is LQKENI. Here the CDR3 DNA reads TGTGCCAGCTCACCACTCGCCAGGGTCGACGGCTACACCTTC. Protein product: CASSPLARVDGYTF. The variable domain in full, completed from reference TRBV18 and TRBJ1-2, reads NAGVMQNPRHLVRRRGQEARLRCSPMKGHSHVYWYRQLPEEGLKFMVYLQKENIIDESGMPKERFSAEFPKEGPSILRIQQVVRGDSAAYFCASSPLARVDGYTFGSGTRLTVV.

At least ten counts were recorded for this clonotype. The V and J genes are TRBV11-3 and TRBJ2-1; D is ambiguous. CDR1 and CDR2 (germline): SGHNT, YENEEA. V was clipped by 0 bases and J by 10 bases, with 13 bases between them. The CDR3 runs to 14 residues. CDR3: CASSLDSRAWEQFF. The CDR3 DNA reads as TGTGCCAGCAGCTTAGATAGTAGGGCATGGGAGCAGTTCTTC.